The clone carrying this TCR beta chain was detected only a few times. Time point indicated: newly diagnosed GD, antithyroid drugs for less than 3 months. PBMC RNA was the source of the TCR library. Criteria from the American Thyroid Association guidelines were applied to diagnose Graves' disease. Blood from the periphery, nine milliliters in all, was drawn into EDTA tubes. The entry originates in a study of regulatory T cells in long-lasting Graves disease. In the study overall: Graves' cases, newly diagnosed, had used antithyroid drugs under 3 months.

The CDR3 has 13 amino acids. V dropped 6 bases and J dropped 1 base, with 9 bases sitting between them. Per germline, CDR1 LGHNT and CDR2 FRNRAP. Through Arm-PCR of CDR3 regions and iRepertoire HTBI primers, TCR beta libraries were built. TCRdb reprocessed the multiplex PCR reads via MiXCR and lists one record per CDR3 protein. The table lists hundreds of thousands of distinct CDR3 sequences, roughly 16% of them singletons. These sequences were also reported in another study, on T cells in Graves' hyperthyroidism and ophthalmopathy. That paper adds: With the HTBI primer set, the TCR CDR3 went through a first round of RT-PCR.

The chain recombines TRBV12-5 with TRBJ1-1, with a weak D call TRBD1 (5 bases). The material sequenced was peripheral blood mononuclear cells (PBMCs), taken at new diagnosis, from a patient treated with antithyroid drugs. This clonotype originated in a woman in her 30s with Graves disease. CDR3 coding DNA: TGTGCTAGTGGACCAGACAGGAACACTGAAGCTTTCTTT. It codes for CASGPDRNTEAFF.